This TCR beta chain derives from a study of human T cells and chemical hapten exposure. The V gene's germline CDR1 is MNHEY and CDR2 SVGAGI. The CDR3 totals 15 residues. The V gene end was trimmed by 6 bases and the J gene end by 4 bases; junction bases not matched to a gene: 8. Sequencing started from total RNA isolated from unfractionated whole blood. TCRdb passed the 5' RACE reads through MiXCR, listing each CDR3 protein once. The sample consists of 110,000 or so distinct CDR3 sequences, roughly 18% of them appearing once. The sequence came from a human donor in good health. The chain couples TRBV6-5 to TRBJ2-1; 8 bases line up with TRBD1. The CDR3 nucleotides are TGTGCCAGCAGGACCGACAGGGGTGCTTACAATGAGCAGTTCTTC. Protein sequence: CASRTDRGAYNEQFF.